This T cell receptor beta chain was sequenced in a study of blood T cell repertoires in COVID-19. About the research overall: The origin of the acute and convalescent COVID-19 samples was the United States, Italy and Spain. T cells, B-cell-depleted T cells, or PBMCs supplied cDNA or gDNA.

As handled by the study authors: From reference gene primer amplification, estimates of nucleated cell counts were derived. Clones were read by immunoSEQ multiplex PCR, and TCRdb kept only the in-frame ones, dropping some. V, J and clone size are those of that table, while D and trimming were read from the DNA. This table holds about 63,000 clones, around three quarters found once. Trimming pared 0 bases from V and 8 bases from J, leaving 5 bases between. Germline values: CDR1 LGHNA, CDR2 YNFKEQ. The CDR3 has 12 residues. Sequencing was done on a sample of peripheral blood. The sequence derives from a human donor in a cohort sampled during active COVID-19. The gene calls are TRBV4-2 and TRBJ1-5; D remains ambiguous. The CDR3 region is CASSQDREPQHF. The CDR3 DNA follows: TGTGCCAGCAGCCAAGATCGGGAGCCCCAGCATTTT.